The 27 T cell receptor beta chains in this list originate from one sample, sequenced in a study of radiotherapy plus CTLA-4 blockade in lung cancer. Sequencing used immunoSEQ multiplex PCR; TCRdb keeps in-frame clones, though not all of them. The profile shows around 59,000 clones, over 65% of them singletons. The sequencing used peripheral blood, collected from a patient treated with radiotherapy plus ipilimumab. The receptors were gathered from a human donor with non-small cell lung cancer who had a partial response to radiotherapy plus ipilimumab.

This sequence joins TRBV27 and TRBJ1-2; TRBD1 aligns across 7 bases. CDR1 and CDR2 from the germline V gene are MNHEY and SMNVEV (reference sequence). The length of the CDR3 is 13 residues. After removal of 4 bases from V and 7 bases from J, the junction contained 6 bases not matched to a gene. The chain's CDR3 is CASSSTGNFGYTF. CDR3 bases: TGTGCCAGCAGTTCGACAGGGAATTTTGGCTACACCTTC.

The V and J genes are TRBV19 and TRBJ1-1, with a possible D match to TRBD1 (6 bases). The V end was cut by 6 bases, the J end by 2 bases, with 22 bases between. From germline, CDR1 is LNHDA and CDR2 SQIVND (reference sequence). The CDR3 spans 17 residues. Written as DNA, the CDR3 is TGTGCCAGTAGCTTCGGGGGGCAGACAATGGGTAACACTGAAGCTTTCTTT. Translated: CASSFGGQTMGNTEAFF.

The J gene is TRBJ1-3, the V gene TRBV27; D remains ambiguous. Germline V gene sequence: CDR1 MNHEY, CDR2 SMNVEV (reference sequence). The V and J ends lost 3 bases and 4 bases respectively, with 13 bases between them. This CDR3 is 15 amino acids long. DNA for the CDR3: TGTGCCAGCAGTTTTAGTCCGGGTTGGGGAAACACCATATATTTT. Translation gives CASSFSPGWGNTIYF.

In its sample, this clone ranks as medium-sized. The chain joins TRBV5-1 to TRBJ1-3, with a possible D match to TRBD1 (5 bases). V was trimmed by 5 bases and J by 4 bases, leaving 10 bases between them. Germline assignment: CDR1 SGHRS and CDR2 YFSETQ. This CDR3 comprises 13 residues. For the CDR3, the DNA is TGCGCCAGCAGGGACACTACGGGAAACACCATATATTTT. Amino acid sequence: CASRDTTGNTIYF.

The chain joins TRBV7-8 to TRBJ1-1; D unclear. Germline CDR1 and CDR2: SGHVS and FQNEAQ. The germline V and J ends were trimmed by 4 bases and 6 bases, with 15 bases remaining between them. This CDR3 is 14 amino acids long. CDR3 bases: TGTGCCAGCAGCTGGCGGGGTTTGGGCGCTGAAGCTTTCTTT. Translated, it gives CASSWRGLGAEAFF.

The chain links TRBV7-9 to TRBJ2-2; D is undetermined. The V gene's germline CDR1 is SEHNR and CDR2 FQNEAQ (reference sequence). Between the trimmed V and J ends, which lost 1 base and 2 bases, there was a span of 11 bases. The CDR3 runs to 16 residues. CDR3 residues: CASSLEFGGNTGELFF. CDR3 coding DNA: TGTGCCAGCAGCTTAGAATTCGGCGGAAACACCGGGGAGCTGTTTTTT.

On this clone itself: At one of its ends the junction is not consistent with the germline gene, which may arise from a read error. V and J are TRBV18 and TRBJ1-6, with TRBD1 matching 7 bases. The CDR3 has 16 residues. Germline V gives CDR1 KGHSH, CDR2 LQKENI. The DNA of the CDR3 is TGTGCCAGCTCACCGGGAGGACAGGCGACTAATTTACCCCTCCACTTT. Its translation: CASSPGGQATNLPLHF.

The CDR3 DNA reads as TGTGCCAGCAGTGGAGGAGGTAGTCAGCCCCAGCATTTT. As protein: CASSGGGSQPQHF. The chain links TRBV2 to TRBJ1-5; D is ambiguous. Per germline, CDR1 SNHLY and CDR2 FYNNEI. The length of the CDR3 is 13 residues. Trimming left V 4 bases short and J 6 bases short, with 10 bases between. Combining the CDR3 with reference TRBV2 and TRBJ1-5 gives the whole variable domain EPEVTQTPSHQVTQMGQEVILRCVPISNHLYFYWYRQILGQKVEFLVSFYNNEISEKSEIFDDQFSVERPDGSNFTLKIRSTKLEDSAMYFCASSGGGSQPQHFGDGTRLSIL.

This clone was detected a few times. The rearrangement links TRBV5-1 to TRBJ1-2, with D possibly matching TRBD1 (6 bases). The CDR3 covers 16 residues. Germline loops: CDR1 SGHRS, CDR2 YFSETQ. The V and J ends lost 2 bases and 7 bases respectively, with 21 bases between them. The CDR3 here is CASSFEVPQGVFGYTF. The CDR3 nucleotides read TGCGCCAGCAGCTTTGAGGTACCACAGGGTGTTTTTGGCTACACCTTC.

This rearrangement joins TRBV6-1 to TRBJ2-2, with 10 bases matching TRBD2. Germline CDR1 MNHNS, CDR2 SASEGT. V was pared by 4 bases and J by 5 bases, with 7 bases of the junction left unmatched. The CDR3 totals 16 residues. The CDR3 DNA follows: TGTGCCAGCAGTGCGCTAGCGGGGGATTTTACCGGGGAGCTGTTTTTT. Translating gives CASSALAGDFTGELFF.

The chain employs TRBV7-9 and TRBJ1-1, with a weak D call TRBD1 (6 bases). Germline V CDR1 and CDR2: SEHNR, FQNEAQ (reference sequence). The CDR3 loop spans 15 amino acids. The V end lost 0 bases, the J end lost 6 bases, and 14 bases lay between the germline ends. The CDR3 sequence is CASSLAGNRVAEAFF. The CDR3 DNA reads TGTGCCAGCAGCTTAGCCGGGAACAGGGTAGCTGAAGCTTTCTTT. The variable domain in full, with the rest retrieved from reference TRBV7-9 and TRBJ1-1, is DTGVSQNPRHKITKRGQNVTFRCDPISEHNRLYWYRQTLGQGPEFLTYFQNEAQLEKSRLLSDRFSAERPKGSFSTLEIQRTEQGDSAMYLCASSLAGNRVAEAFFGQGTRLTVV.

The chain joins TRBV4-3 to TRBJ2-1; 8 nucleotides align to TRBD1. The CDR3 extends over 15 amino acids. CDR1 LGHNA and CDR2 YSLEER come from the germline V gene. V shed 4 bases, J shed 0 bases, and the junction held 2 bases outside the gene matches. DNA for the CDR3: TGCGCCAGCAGCCGAACAGGGGGCTCCTACAATGAGCAGTTCTTC. Protein sequence: CASSRTGGSYNEQFF.

This clone came up once. The chain employs TRBV4-3 and TRBJ2-4; the match to TRBD1 covers 10 bases. Germline V gene data show CDR1 as LGHNA and CDR2 as YSLEER. The CDR3 has 18 amino acids. Germline trimming cut 1 base from V and 1 base from J; bases unmatched to any gene: 7. In DNA form, the CDR3 reads TGCGCCAGCAGCCAAGCCCAGTGGGGACAGGGGGCCAAAAACATTCAGTACTTC. This gives the protein CASSQAQWGQGAKNIQYF.

Only a few counts were recorded for this clone. The rearrangement links TRBV6-5 to TRBJ2-7, with TRBD1 identical over 10 bases. Germline trimming cut 4 bases from V and 5 bases from J; bases unmatched to any gene: 11. The germline V gene has CDR1 MNHEY and CDR2 SVGAGI. The CDR3 is 16 amino acids. DNA of the CDR3: TGTGCCAGCAGTTCTAAACCGGGACAGGGGCCCCACGAGCAGTACTTC. This translates into CASSSKPGQGPHEQYF.

The chain uses TRBV5-4 and TRBJ1-6, with no clear D. The V gene lost 1 base and the J gene lost 4 bases, with 9 bases spanning the gap. CDR3 length equals 15 residues. Germline V lookup: CDR1 SGHNT, CDR2 YYREEE (reference sequence). The CDR3: CASSLLTVYNSPLHF. CDR3 nucleotides: TGTGCCAGCAGCTTGTTAACGGTTTATAATTCACCCCTCCACTTT.

V usage is TRBV6-1 and J usage is TRBJ1-6; TRBD1 is a possible D gene (6 bases). V gave up 5 bases and J gave up 7 bases, with 9 bases separating them. Germline lookup yields CDR1 MNHNS and CDR2 SASEGT. This CDR3 has 13 residues. The DNA for the CDR3 is TGTGCCAGCAGTCTGGACAGAAATTCACCCCTCCACTTT. The encoded protein is CASSLDRNSPLHF.

The chain recombines TRBV9 with TRBJ1-2, with a tentative D call TRBD1 (5 bases). The length of the CDR3 is 14 residues. Trimming left V 0 bases short and J 7 bases short, with 13 bases between. The V gene's germline CDR1 is SGDLS and CDR2 YYNGEE. The CDR3 region has the DNA TGTGCCAGCAGCGTAGGGGGCAGGGTTGGTGGCTACACCTTC. It translates to CASSVGGRVGGYTF. Based on the CDR3 plus reference TRBV9 and TRBJ1-2, the full variable domain is DSGVTQTPKHLITATGQRVTLRCSPRSGDLSVYWYQQSLDQGLQFLIQYYNGEERAKGNILERFSAQQFPDLHSELNLSSLELGDSALYFCASSVGGRVGGYTFGSGTRLTVV.

This clone appeared once. The rearrangement joins TRBV5-1 to TRBJ2-1, with 9 bases that match TRBD2. The CDR3 is made up of 15 amino acids. The J segment lost 9 bases and the V segment lost 2 bases, leaving 9 bases of the junction unmatched. Germline CDR1 and CDR2: SGHRS and YFSETQ. In DNA, the CDR3 is TGCGCCAGCAGCTTCGGGGCGGGGGGGATCGGTGAGCAGTTCTTC. This codes for CASSFGAGGIGEQFF.

The genes are TRBV6-1 and TRBJ2-3; 7 bases line up with TRBD2. Germline V gene sequence: CDR1 MNHNS, CDR2 SASEGT. Unmatched junction bases numbered 2, after V lost 4 bases and J lost 1 base. This CDR3 comprises 14 residues. CDR3 loop: CASSVGGGTDTQYF. CDR3 DNA sequence: TGTGCCAGCAGTGTGGGGGGGGGCACAGATACGCAGTATTTT.

This clone was seen a few times. This rearrangement joins TRBV4-3 to TRBJ2-1, with 9 bases identical to TRBD2. The CDR3 has 16 residues. Germline CDR1 LGHNA, CDR2 YSLEER. V trimming: 0 bases; J trimming: 8 bases; junction bases outside the gene matches: 8. CDR3: CASSQEAIAGADEQFF. CDR3 bases: TGCGCCAGCAGCCAAGAGGCGATAGCGGGGGCAGATGAGCAGTTCTTC.

The chain has TRBV6-1 and TRBJ2-7, with TRBD1 matching 10 bases. After removal of 6 bases from V and 3 bases from J, the junction contained 8 bases not matched to a gene. Germline values: CDR1 MNHNS, CDR2 SASEGT. The length of the CDR3 is 15 residues. CDR3 sequence reads: CASSVRDRGDYEQYF. DNA for the CDR3: TGTGCCAGCAGCGTCCGGGACAGGGGAGACTACGAGCAGTACTTC.

The CDR3 spells CASSPGTDNEKLFF. The CDR3 coding sequence is TGTGCCAGCAGCCCTGGGACAGACAATGAAAAACTGTTTTTT. The rearrangement uses TRBV5-4 and TRBJ1-4, with 7 nucleotides matching TRBD1. With 4 bases clipped from V and 5 bases from J, the junction kept 5 bases outside the gene matches. Germline V CDR1 and CDR2: SGHNT, YYREEE (reference sequence). The CDR3 is made up of 14 amino acids.

This clone was found once. The chain uses TRBV28 and TRBJ1-6; D is undetermined. The CDR3 is 15 residues long. Trimming removed 7 bases at V and 7 bases at J, with 17 bases between. Germline assignment: CDR1 MDHEN and CDR2 SYDVKM. The CDR3 sequence is CASTHSGYMNSPLHF. The CDR3 nucleotides are TGTGCCAGCACCCATTCCGGGTATATGAATTCACCCCTCCACTTT. Complete variable domain (other parts from reference TRBV28 and TRBJ1-6): DVKVTQSSRYLVKRTGEKVFLECVQDMDHENMFWYRQDPGLGLRLIYFSYDVKMKEKGDIPEGYSVSREKKERFSLILESASTNQTSMYLCASTHSGYMNSPLHFGNGTRLTVT.

The chain combines TRBV19 with TRBJ1-3, with D perhaps matching TRBD1 (6 bases). The CDR3 has 14 amino acids. V lost 6 bases and J lost 3, with 12 bases in between. CDR1 LNHDA and CDR2 SQIVND come from the germline V gene (reference sequence). Written as DNA, the CDR3 is TGTGCCAGTAGCCATTACAGGGATGGAAACACCATATATTTT. Its protein product is CASSHYRDGNTIYF.

This clone was counted once. CDR3 nucleotide sequence: TGTGCCAGTAGGTGGCAGGGCACTGAAGCTTTCTTT. It codes for CASRWQGTEAFF. The chain uses TRBV19 and TRBJ1-1; TRBD1 is a possible D gene (5 bases). CDR1 and CDR2 from the germline V gene are LNHDA and SQIVND (reference sequence). Between the trimmed V and J ends, which lost 6 bases and 4 bases, there was a span of 9 bases. CDR3 size: 12 residues.

The chain employs TRBV28 and TRBJ1-5; no firm D call. Germline values: CDR1 MDHEN, CDR2 SYDVKM. The CDR3 totals 20 residues. V was pared by 8 bases and J by 5 bases, with 34 bases between. CDR3 bases: TGTGCCAGCGAGAAGATTATTTCGGTAGGAGAGAGCCTGATCGATCAGCCCCAGCATTTT. It codes for CASEKIISVGESLIDQPQHF.

The rearrangement links TRBV5-1 to TRBJ2-1; D perhaps matches TRBD2 (6 bases). The CDR3 extends over 14 amino acids. Looked up from germline, CDR1 is SGHRS and CDR2 is YFSETQ. Trimming took off 0 bases at V and 8 bases at J, with 12 bases between the two ends. As DNA, the CDR3 is TGCGCCAGCAGCTTGGTAGCGGCCGACGATGAGCAGTTCTTC. Amino acid sequence: CASSLVAADDEQFF. The complete variable domain, with remaining parts taken from reference TRBV5-1 and TRBJ2-1, reads KAGVTQTPRYLIKTRGQQVTLSCSPISGHRSVSWYQQTPGQGLQFLFEYFSETQRNKGNFPGRFSGRQFSNSRSEMNVSTLELGDSALYLCASSLVAADDEQFFGPGTRLTVL.